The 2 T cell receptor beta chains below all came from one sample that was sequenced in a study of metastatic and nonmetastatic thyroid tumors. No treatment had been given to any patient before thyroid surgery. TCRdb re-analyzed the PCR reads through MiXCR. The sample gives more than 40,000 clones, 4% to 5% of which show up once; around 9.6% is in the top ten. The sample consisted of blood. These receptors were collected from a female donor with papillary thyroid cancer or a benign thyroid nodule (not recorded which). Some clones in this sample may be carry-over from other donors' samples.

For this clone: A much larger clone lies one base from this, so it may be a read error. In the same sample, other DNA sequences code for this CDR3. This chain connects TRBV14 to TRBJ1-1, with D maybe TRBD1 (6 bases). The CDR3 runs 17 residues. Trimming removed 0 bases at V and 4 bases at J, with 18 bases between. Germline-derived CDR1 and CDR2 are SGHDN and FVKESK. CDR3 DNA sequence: TGTGCCAGCAGCCAAGATAGAGTAGGAGGGGGATTCACTGAAGCTTTCTTT. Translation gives CASSQDRVGGGFTEAFF.

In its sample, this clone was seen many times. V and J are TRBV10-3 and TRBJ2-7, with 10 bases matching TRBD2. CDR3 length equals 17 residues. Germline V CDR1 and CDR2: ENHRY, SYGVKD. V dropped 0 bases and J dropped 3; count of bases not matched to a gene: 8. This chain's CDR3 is CAISESRSGRARYEQYF. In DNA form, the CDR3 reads TGTGCCATCAGTGAGTCGCGGAGCGGGAGGGCGCGCTACGAGCAGTACTTC.